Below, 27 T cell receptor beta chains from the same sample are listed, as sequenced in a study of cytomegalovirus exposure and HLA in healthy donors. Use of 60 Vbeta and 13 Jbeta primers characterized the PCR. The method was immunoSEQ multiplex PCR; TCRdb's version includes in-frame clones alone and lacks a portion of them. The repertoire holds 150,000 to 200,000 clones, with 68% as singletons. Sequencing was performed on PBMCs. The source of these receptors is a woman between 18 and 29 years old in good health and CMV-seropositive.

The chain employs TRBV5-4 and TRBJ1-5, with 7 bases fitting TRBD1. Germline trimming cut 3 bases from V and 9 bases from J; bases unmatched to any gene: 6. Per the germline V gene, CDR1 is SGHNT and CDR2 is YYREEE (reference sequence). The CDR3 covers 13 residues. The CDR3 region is CASSSEHRGPQHF. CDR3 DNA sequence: TGTGCCAGCAGCTCGGAACACAGGGGGCCCCAGCATTTT.

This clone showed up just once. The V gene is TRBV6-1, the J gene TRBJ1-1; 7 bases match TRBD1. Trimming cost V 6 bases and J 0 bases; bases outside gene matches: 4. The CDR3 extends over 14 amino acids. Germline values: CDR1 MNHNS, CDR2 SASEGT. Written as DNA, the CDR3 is TGTGCCAGCAGAACAGGGGCGATGAACACTGAAGCTTTCTTT. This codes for CASRTGAMNTEAFF.

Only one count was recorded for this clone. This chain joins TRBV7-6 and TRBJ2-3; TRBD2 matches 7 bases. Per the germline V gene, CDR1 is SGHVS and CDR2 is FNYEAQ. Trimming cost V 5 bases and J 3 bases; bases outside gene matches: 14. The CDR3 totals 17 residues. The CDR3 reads CASSINTRGVRTDTQYF. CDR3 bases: TGTGCCAGCAGCATTAACACCCGGGGGGTAAGGACAGATACGCAGTATTTT.

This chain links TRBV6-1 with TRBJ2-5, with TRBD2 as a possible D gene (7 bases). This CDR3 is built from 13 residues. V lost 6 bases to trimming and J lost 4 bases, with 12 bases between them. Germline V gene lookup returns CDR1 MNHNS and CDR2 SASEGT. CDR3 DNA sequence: TGTGCCAGCAGCACAGGGAGGGTAGAGACCCAGTACTTC. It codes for CASSTGRVETQYF.

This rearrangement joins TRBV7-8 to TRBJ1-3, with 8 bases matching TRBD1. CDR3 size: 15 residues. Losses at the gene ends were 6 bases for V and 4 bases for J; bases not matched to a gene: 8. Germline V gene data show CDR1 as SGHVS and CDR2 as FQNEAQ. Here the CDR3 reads CASSHDQGAGNTIYF. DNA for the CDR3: TGTGCCAGCAGTCACGACCAGGGGGCGGGAAACACCATATATTTT.

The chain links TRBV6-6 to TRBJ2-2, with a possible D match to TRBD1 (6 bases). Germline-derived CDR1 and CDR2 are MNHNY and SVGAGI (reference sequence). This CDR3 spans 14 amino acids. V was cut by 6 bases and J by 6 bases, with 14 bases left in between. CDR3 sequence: CASSSSGVSGELFF. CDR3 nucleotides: TGTGCCAGCAGCTCGTCAGGGGTGTCCGGGGAGCTGTTTTTT.

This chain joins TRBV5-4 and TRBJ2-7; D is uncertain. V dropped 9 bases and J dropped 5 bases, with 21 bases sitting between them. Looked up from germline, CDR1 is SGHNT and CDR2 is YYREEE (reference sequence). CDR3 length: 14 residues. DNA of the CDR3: TGTGCCACCTATGGAGAGGCCCGGGTCGACGAGCAGTACTTC. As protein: CATYGEARVDEQYF.

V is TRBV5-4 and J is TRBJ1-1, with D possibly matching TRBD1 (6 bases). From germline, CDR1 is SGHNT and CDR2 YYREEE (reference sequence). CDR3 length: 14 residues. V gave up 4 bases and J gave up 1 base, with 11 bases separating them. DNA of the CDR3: TGTGCCAGCAGCCCCTTACAGGGGAACACTGAAGCTTTCTTT. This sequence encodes CASSPLQGNTEAFF. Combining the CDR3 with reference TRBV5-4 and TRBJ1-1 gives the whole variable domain ETGVTQSPTHLIKTRGQQVTLRCSSQSGHNTVSWYQQALGQGPQFIFQYYREEENGRGNFPPRFSGLQFPNYSSELNVNALELDDSALYLCASSPLQGNTEAFFGQGTRLTVV.

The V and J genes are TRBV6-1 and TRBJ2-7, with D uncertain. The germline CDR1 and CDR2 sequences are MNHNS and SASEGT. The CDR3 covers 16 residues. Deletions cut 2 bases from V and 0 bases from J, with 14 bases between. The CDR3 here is CASSERSPGSSYEQYF. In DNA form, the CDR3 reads TGTGCCAGCAGTGAAAGGAGCCCTGGTAGCTCCTACGAGCAGTACTTC.

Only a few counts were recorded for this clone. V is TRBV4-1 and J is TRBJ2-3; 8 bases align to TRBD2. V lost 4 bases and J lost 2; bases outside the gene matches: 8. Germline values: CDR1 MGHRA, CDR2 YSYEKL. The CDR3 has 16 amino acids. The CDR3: CASSPGLDGYTDTQYF. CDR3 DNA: TGCGCCAGCAGCCCGGGACTAGACGGCTACACAGATACGCAGTATTTT.

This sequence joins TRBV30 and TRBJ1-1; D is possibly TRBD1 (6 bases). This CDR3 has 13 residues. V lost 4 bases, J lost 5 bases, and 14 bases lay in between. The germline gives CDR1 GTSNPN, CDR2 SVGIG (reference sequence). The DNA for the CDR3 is TGTGCCTGGACCCCAGGGGCGCAGACTGAAGCTTTCTTT. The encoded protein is CAWTPGAQTEAFF.

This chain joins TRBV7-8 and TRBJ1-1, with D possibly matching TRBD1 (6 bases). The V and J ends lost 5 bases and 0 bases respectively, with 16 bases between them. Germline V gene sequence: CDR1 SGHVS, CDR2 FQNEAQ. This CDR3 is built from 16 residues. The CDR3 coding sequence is TGTGCCAGCAGCCTATTAGAACAGGGTCTGAACACTGAAGCTTTCTTT. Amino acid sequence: CASSLLEQGLNTEAFF.

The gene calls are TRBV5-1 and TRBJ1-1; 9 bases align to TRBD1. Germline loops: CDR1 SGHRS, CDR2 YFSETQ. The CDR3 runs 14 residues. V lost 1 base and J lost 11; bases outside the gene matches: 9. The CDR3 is CASSLWDRALGAFF. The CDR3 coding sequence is TGCGCCAGCAGCTTGTGGGACAGGGCTCTAGGTGCTTTCTTT.

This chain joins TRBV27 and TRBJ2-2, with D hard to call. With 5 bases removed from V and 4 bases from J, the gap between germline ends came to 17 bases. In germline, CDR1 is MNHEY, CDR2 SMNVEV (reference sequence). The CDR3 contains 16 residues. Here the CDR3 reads CASSPLLSSLTGELFF. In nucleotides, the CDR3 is TGTGCCAGCAGTCCCCTTTTATCTAGTCTCACCGGGGAGCTGTTTTTT.

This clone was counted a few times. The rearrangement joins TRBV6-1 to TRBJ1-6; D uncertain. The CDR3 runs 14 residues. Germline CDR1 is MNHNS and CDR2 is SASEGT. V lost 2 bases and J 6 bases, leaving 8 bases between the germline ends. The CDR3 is CASSEQASNSPLHF. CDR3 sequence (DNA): TGTGCCAGCAGTGAACAGGCGAGTAATTCACCCCTCCACTTT.

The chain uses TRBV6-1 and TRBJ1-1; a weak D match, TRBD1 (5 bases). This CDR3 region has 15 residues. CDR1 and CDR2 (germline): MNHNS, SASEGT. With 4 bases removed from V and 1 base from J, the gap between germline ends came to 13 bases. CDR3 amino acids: CASSAQQESNTEAFF. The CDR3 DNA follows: TGTGCCAGCAGTGCGCAACAGGAATCGAACACTGAAGCTTTCTTT.

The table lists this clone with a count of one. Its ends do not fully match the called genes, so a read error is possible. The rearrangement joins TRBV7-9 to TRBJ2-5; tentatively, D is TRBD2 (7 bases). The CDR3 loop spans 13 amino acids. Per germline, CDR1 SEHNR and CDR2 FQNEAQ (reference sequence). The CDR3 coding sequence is TGTGCCAGCACCTTAGGGGGGGAAGAGACCCAGTACTTC. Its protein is CASTLGGEETQYF.

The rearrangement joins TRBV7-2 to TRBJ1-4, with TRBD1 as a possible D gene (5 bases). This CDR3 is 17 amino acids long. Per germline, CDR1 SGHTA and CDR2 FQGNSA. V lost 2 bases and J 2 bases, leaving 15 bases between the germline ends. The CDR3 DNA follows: TGTGCCAGCAGCTTATCCACAGGCTTCTCGACTAATGAAAAACTGTTTTTT. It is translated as CASSLSTGFSTNEKLFF.

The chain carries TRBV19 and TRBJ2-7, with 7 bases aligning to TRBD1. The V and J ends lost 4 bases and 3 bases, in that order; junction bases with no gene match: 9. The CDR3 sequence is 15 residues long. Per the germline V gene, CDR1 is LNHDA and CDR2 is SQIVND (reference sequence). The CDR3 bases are TGTGCCAGTAGTAGCGGCGGTGCAGGGGGCTACGAGCAGTACTTC. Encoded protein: CASSSGGAGGYEQYF.

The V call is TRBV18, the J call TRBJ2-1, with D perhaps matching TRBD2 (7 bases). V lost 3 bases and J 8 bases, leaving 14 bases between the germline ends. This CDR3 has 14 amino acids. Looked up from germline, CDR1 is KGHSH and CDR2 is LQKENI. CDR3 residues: CASSPTGGLHEQFF. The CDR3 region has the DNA TGTGCCAGCTCACCGACCGGGGGGCTACATGAGCAGTTCTTC.

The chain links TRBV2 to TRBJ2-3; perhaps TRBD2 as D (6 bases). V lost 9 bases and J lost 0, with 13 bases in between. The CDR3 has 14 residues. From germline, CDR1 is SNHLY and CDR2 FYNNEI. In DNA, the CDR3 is TGTGCCAGTGCAGGGACTTCTAGCACAGATACGCAGTATTTT. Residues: CASAGTSSTDTQYF.

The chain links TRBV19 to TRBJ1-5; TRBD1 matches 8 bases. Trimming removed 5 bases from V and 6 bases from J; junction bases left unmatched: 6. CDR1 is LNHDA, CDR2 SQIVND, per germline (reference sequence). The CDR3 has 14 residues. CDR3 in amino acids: CASSVRQGFQPQHF. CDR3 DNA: TGTGCCAGTAGTGTTAGACAGGGGTTTCAGCCCCAGCATTTT.

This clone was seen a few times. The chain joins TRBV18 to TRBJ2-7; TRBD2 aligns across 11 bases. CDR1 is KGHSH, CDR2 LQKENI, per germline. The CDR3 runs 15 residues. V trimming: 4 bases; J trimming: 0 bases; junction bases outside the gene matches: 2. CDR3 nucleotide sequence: TGTGCCAGCTCACTGCTAGCGGGAGGCTCCTACGAGCAGTACTTC. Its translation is CASSLLAGGSYEQYF.

The CDR3 spells CASTREGGFADTQYF. CDR3 coding DNA: TGTGCCAGCACCCGGGAGGGGGGGTTTGCAGATACGCAGTATTTT. The chain is built from TRBV7-2 and TRBJ2-3; 8 bases agree with TRBD2. Trimming cost V 7 bases and J 4 bases; bases outside gene matches: 10. The CDR3 is 15 amino acids. Germline V gene sequence: CDR1 SGHTA, CDR2 FQGNSA.

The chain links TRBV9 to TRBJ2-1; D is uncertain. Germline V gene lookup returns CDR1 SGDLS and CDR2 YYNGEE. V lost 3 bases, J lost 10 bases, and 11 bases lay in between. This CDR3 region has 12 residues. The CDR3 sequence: CASSALMEEQFF. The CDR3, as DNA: TGTGCCAGCAGCGCTCTTATGGAGGAGCAGTTCTTC. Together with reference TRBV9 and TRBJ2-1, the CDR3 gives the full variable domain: DSGVTQTPKHLITATGQRVTLRCSPRSGDLSVYWYQQSLDQGLQFLIQYYNGEERAKGNILERFSAQQFPDLHSELNLSSLELGDSALYFCASSALMEEQFFGPGTRLTVL.

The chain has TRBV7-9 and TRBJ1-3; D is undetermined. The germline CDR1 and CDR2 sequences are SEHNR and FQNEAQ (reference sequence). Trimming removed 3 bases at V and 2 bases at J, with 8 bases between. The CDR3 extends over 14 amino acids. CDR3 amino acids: CASSFERTGNTIYF. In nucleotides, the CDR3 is TGTGCCAGCAGCTTCGAGAGGACTGGAAACACCATATATTTT.

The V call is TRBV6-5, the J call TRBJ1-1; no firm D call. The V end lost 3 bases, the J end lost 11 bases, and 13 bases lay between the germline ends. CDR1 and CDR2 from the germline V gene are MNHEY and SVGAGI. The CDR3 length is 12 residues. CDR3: CASSYRGFEAFF. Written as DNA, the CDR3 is TGTGCCAGCAGTTATCGAGGGTTCGAGGCTTTCTTT.